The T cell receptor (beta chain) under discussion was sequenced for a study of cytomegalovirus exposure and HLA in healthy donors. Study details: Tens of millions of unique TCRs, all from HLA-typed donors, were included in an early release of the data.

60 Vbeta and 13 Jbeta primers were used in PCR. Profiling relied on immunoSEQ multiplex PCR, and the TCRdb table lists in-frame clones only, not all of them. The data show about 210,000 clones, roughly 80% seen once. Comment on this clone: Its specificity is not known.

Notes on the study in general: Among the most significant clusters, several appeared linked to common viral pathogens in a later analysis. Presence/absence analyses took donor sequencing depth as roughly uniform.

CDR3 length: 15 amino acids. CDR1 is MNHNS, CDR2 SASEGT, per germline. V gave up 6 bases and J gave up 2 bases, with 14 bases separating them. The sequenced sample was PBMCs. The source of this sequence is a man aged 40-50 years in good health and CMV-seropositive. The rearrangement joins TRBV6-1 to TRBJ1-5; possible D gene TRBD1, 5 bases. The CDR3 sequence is CASRRRGVGNQPQHF. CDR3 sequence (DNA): TGTGCCAGCAGAAGGAGGGGAGTTGGCAATCAGCCCCAGCATTTT.